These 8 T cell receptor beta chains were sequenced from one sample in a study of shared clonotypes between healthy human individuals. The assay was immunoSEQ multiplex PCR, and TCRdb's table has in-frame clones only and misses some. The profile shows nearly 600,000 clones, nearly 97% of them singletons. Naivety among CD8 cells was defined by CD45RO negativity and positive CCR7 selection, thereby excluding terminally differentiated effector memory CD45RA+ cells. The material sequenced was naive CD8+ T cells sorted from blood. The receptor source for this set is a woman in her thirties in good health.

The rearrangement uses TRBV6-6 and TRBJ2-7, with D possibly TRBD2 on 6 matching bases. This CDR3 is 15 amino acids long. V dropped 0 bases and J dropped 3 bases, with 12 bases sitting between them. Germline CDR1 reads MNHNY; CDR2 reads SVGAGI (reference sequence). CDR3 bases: TGTGCCAGCAGTTACTCGGGGGGAGGTGGCTACGAGCAGTACTTC. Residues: CASSYSGGGGYEQYF.

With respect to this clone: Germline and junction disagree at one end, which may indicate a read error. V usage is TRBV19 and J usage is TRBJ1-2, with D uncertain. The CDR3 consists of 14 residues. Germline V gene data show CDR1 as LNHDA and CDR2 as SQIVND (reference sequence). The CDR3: CASSIDTVVYRYTF. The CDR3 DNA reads TGTGCCAGTAGTATAGACACGGTCGTCTATCGCTACACCTTC.

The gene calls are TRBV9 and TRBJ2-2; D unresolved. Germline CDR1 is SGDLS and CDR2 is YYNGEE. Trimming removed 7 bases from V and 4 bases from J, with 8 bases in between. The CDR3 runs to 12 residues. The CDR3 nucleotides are TGTGCCAGCGGTCCCTTCACCGGGGAGCTGTTTTTT. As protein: CASGPFTGELFF.

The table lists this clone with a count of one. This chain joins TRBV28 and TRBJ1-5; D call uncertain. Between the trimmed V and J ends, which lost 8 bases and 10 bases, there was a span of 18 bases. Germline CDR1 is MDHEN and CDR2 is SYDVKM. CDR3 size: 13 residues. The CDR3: CASGVGPGTPQHF. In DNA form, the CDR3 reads TGTGCCAGCGGGGTTGGGCCAGGTACTCCCCAGCATTTT.

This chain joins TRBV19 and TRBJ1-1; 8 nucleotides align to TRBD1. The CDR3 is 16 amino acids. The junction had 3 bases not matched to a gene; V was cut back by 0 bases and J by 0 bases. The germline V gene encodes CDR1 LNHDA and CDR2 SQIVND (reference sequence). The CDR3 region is CASSIDTGGLNTEAFF. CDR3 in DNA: TGTGCCAGTAGTATAGACACAGGGGGACTGAACACTGAAGCTTTCTTT. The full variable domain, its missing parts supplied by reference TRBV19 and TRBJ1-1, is DGGITQSPKYLFRKEGQNVTLSCEQNLNHDAMYWYRQDPGQGLRLIYYSQIVNDFQKGDIAEGYSVSREKKESFPLTVTSAQKNPTAFYLCASSIDTGGLNTEAFFGQGTRLTVV.

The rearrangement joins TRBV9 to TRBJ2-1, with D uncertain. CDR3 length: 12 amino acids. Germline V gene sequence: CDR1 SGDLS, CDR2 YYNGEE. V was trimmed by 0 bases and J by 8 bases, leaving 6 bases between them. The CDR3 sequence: CASSVGWHEQFF. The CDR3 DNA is TGTGCCAGCAGCGTAGGATGGCATGAGCAGTTCTTC.

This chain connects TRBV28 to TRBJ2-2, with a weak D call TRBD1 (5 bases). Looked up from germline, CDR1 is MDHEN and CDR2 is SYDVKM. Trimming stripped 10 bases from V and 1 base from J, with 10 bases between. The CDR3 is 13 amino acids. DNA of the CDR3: TGTGCCACCTCCGGACAGAACACCGGGGAGCTGTTTTTT. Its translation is CATSGQNTGELFF. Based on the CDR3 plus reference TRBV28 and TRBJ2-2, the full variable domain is DVKVTQSSRYLVKRTGEKVFLECVQDMDHENMFWYRQDPGLGLRLIYFSYDVKMKEKGDIPEGYSVSREKKERFSLILESASTNQTSMYLCATSGQNTGELFFGEGSRLTVL.

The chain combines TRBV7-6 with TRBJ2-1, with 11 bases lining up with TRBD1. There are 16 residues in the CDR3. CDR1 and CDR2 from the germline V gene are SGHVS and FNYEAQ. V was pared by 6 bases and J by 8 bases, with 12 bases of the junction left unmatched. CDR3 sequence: CASSRGRDRGFYEQFF. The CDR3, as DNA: TGTGCCAGCAGTCGGGGGCGGGACAGGGGGTTTTATGAGCAGTTCTTC. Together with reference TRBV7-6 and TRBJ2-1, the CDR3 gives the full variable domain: GAGVSQSPRYKVTKRGQDVALRCDPISGHVSLYWYRQALGQGPEFLTYFNYEAQQDKSGLPNDRFSAERPEGSISTLTIQRTEQRDSAMYRCASSRGRDRGFYEQFFGPGTRLTVL.